Below, 20 T cell receptor beta chains from the same sample are listed, as sequenced in a study of T cells after somatic rescue of genetic block. Repertoires were generated with immunoSEQ multiplex PCR, while TCRdb's copy carries only in-frame clones and drops some. The top ten hold around 2.8% of the sample, which has approximately 78,000 clones, just over 90% seen once. The sample consisted of peripheral blood mononuclear cells (PBMCs). The receptors were gathered from a man between 25 and 39 years old.

This clone was seen only once. The J gene is TRBJ1-5, the V gene TRBV20-1; D call uncertain. CDR1 DFQATT and CDR2 SNEGSKA come from the germline V gene (reference sequence). V was cut by 8 bases and J by 8 bases, with 10 bases left in between. CDR3 length equals 10 residues. The CDR3 sequence is CSTVGEPQHF. CDR3 nucleotides: TGCAGTACCGTTGGGGAGCCCCAGCATTTT.

The J gene is TRBJ2-7, the V gene TRBV15, with 7 positions matching TRBD2. The V gene end was trimmed by 2 bases and the J gene end by 5 bases; junction bases not matched to a gene: 9. CDR3 length: 15 residues. The V gene's germline CDR1 is LNHNV and CDR2 YYDKDF (reference sequence). CDR3 sequence: CATSRLGGGEDEQYF. The CDR3, as DNA: TGTGCCACCAGCAGACTGGGGGGAGGGGAGGACGAGCAGTACTTC.

This chain joins TRBV5-4 and TRBJ2-1, with TRBD2 matching over 7 bases. The CDR3 is made up of 17 amino acids. The J segment lost 1 base and the V segment lost 4 bases, leaving 11 bases of the junction unmatched. Germline CDR1 reads SGHNT; CDR2 reads YYREEE (reference sequence). The CDR3 region is CASSIGSSGPSYNEQFF. In nucleotides, the CDR3 is TGTGCCAGCAGCATCGGGTCTAGCGGACCATCCTACAATGAGCAGTTCTTC.

The gene calls are TRBV6-4 and TRBJ1-1, with a possible D match to TRBD1 (5 bases). The germline gives CDR1 MRHNA, CDR2 SNTAGT. The V end lost 2 bases, the J end lost 2 bases, and 6 bases lay between the germline ends. The CDR3 extends over 13 amino acids. The CDR3 here is CASSDRGNTEAFF. In DNA, the CDR3 is TGTGCCAGCAGTGACAGGGGAAACACTGAAGCTTTCTTT.

Comments on this clone: This CDR3 fails to terminate in the conserved phenylalanine or tryptophan, so it likely reflects a read error. It is unclear where the CDR3 begins or ends on the DNA, so no DNA is shown, and the CDR3 is as TCRdb lists it. The gene calls are TRBV10-2 and TRBJ2-7; the table's D gene call, TRBD2, was not cross checked with the DNA. Including both end residues, the CDR3 is 9 amino acids long. CDR1 and CDR2 (germline): WSHSY, SAAADI. The CDR3 region is CASSDGGRA.

V usage is TRBV5-4 and J usage is TRBJ1-2, with D perhaps TRBD1 (5 bases). CDR1 is SGHNT, CDR2 YYREEE, per germline (reference sequence). Trimming removed 0 bases at V and 1 base at J, with 7 bases between. The CDR3 contains 14 residues. The CDR3 is CASSLDQGNYGYTF. The CDR3 DNA is TGTGCCAGCAGCTTGGATCAGGGTAACTATGGCTACACCTTC. The full variable domain, in which reference TRBV5-4 and TRBJ1-2 provide the parts outside the CDR3, is ETGVTQSPTHLIKTRGQQVTLRCSSQSGHNTVSWYQQALGQGPQFIFQYYREEENGRGNFPPRFSGLQFPNYSSELNVNALELDDSALYLCASSLDQGNYGYTFGSGTRLTVV.

The gene calls are TRBV6-1 and TRBJ2-5; D gene ambiguous. This CDR3 is built from 13 residues. Germline CDR1 MNHNS, CDR2 SASEGT. V was pared by 5 bases and J by 2 bases, with 9 bases between. The CDR3 reads CASSTQLQETQYF. The DNA of the CDR3 is TGTGCCAGCAGTACACAGCTGCAAGAGACCCAGTACTTC.

The rearrangement links TRBV7-3 to TRBJ2-1; D perhaps matches TRBD2 (5 bases). Trimming removed 1 base at V and 9 bases at J, with 10 bases between. There are 13 residues in the CDR3. The germline gives CDR1 SGHTA, CDR2 FQGTGA. CDR3 loop: CASSLMPRGEQFF. The CDR3 nucleotides read TGTGCCAGCAGCTTAATGCCTCGGGGTGAGCAGTTCTTC.

Regarding this clone: No conserved phenylalanine or tryptophan is present at the end of the CDR3, so a read error is the likely explanation. No DNA is shown, since the ends of the CDR3 on it are uncertain; the CDR3 is the one TCRdb lists. The chain employs TRBV18 and TRBJ1-5. Germline-derived CDR1 and CDR2 are KGHSH and LQKENI. A total of 11 residues make up the CDR3, ends included. The chain's CDR3 is CASSRDSSPRV.

The genes are TRBV13 and TRBJ1-2, with D hard to call. Germline V lookup: CDR1 PRHDT, CDR2 FYEKMQ (reference sequence). The CDR3 totals 12 residues. Deletions cut 5 bases from V and 4 bases from J, with 8 bases between. The CDR3 coding sequence is TGTGCCAGCAGCATGGGAAGCTATGGCTACACCTTC. Its protein is CASSMGSYGYTF.

The V and J genes are TRBV2 and TRBJ2-1; no firm D call. The CDR3 is 14 amino acids. V was pared by 7 bases and J by 0 bases, with 10 bases between. Germline CDR1 and CDR2: SNHLY and FYNNEI. The CDR3 DNA reads as TGTGCCAGCAAAGTGGGCGTCTCCTACAATGAGCAGTTCTTC. This gives the protein CASKVGVSYNEQFF.

This chain links TRBV6-5 with TRBJ2-1; possible D gene TRBD2, 6 bases. Germline V lookup: CDR1 MNHEY, CDR2 SVGAGI. The length of the CDR3 is 13 residues. V lost 2 bases and J 8 bases, leaving 10 bases between the germline ends. The CDR3 nucleotides are TGTGCCAGCAGTTACGGGGGGTATGATGAGCAGTTCTTC. As protein: CASSYGGYDEQFF.

A few counts support this clone. J is TRBJ2-1 and V is TRBV6-1; 7 bases are shared with TRBD1. This CDR3 is built from 14 residues. Germline lookup yields CDR1 MNHNS and CDR2 SASEGT. Trimming at V came to 4 bases and at J to 12 bases, leaving 12 bases not matched to a gene. CDR3 bases: TGTGCCAGCAGTGCCCTCCCACAGGGGCCTTGGCAGTTCTTC. Translated: CASSALPQGPWQFF.

The chain combines TRBV5-4 with TRBJ2-1; D ambiguous. The CDR3 is 12 amino acids. Germline lookup yields CDR1 SGHNT and CDR2 YYREEE (reference sequence). The V gene lost 3 bases and the J gene lost 6 bases, with 7 bases spanning the gap. CDR3 residues: CASSSTLNEQFF. DNA for the CDR3: TGTGCCAGCAGCTCGACACTCAATGAGCAGTTCTTC. Variable domain in full (rest from reference TRBV5-4 and TRBJ2-1): ETGVTQSPTHLIKTRGQQVTLRCSSQSGHNTVSWYQQALGQGPQFIFQYYREEENGRGNFPPRFSGLQFPNYSSELNVNALELDDSALYLCASSSTLNEQFFGPGTRLTVL.

The chain carries TRBV19 and TRBJ2-5; D perhaps matches TRBD2 (6 bases). Germline V CDR1 and CDR2: LNHDA, SQIVND (reference sequence). Trimming removed 4 bases from V and 5 bases from J, with 11 bases in between. The CDR3 is 13 amino acids. As DNA, the CDR3 is TGTGCCAGTAGTACTGGGGGGAAGGAGACCCAGTACTTC. As protein: CASSTGGKETQYF.

The chain has TRBV10-1 and TRBJ2-1; D assignment may be TRBD1 or TRBD2 (5 bases each). Germline CDR1 WNHNN, CDR2 SYGVQD (reference sequence). V was pared by 6 bases and J by 3 bases, with 12 bases between. CDR3 length equals 14 residues. CDR3 nucleotides: TGCGCCAGCAGCGCCGGGGCCGGCTACAATGAGCAGTTCTTC. Translating it yields CASSAGAGYNEQFF.

The chain couples TRBV4-3 to TRBJ2-1; D gene ambiguous. The germline V gene encodes CDR1 LGHNA and CDR2 YSLEER. The length of the CDR3 is 16 residues. The V and J ends lost 0 bases and 7 bases respectively, with 16 bases between them. For the CDR3, the DNA is TGCGCCAGCAGCCAAGATAGCCTACCTCCCCGAAATGAGCAGTTCTTC. Its protein is CASSQDSLPPRNEQFF.

Comment on this clone: A junction end diverges from the germline sequence, so it may reflect a read error. This sequence joins TRBV23-1 and TRBJ2-4; either TRBD1 or TRBD2 may fit D (5 bases each). TRBV23-1 is filed as an ORF, its function uncertain. This CDR3 spans 9 amino acids. CDR3 bases: TGCGCCAGCAGTCATGGGGGATCCTTC. Its translation is CASSHGGSF.

In this sample, this clone turned up once. The chain is built from TRBV5-1 and TRBJ2-5, with D maybe TRBD2 (6 bases). This CDR3 region has 14 residues. The V gene's germline CDR1 is SGHRS and CDR2 YFSETQ. The ends were cut back, 0 bases at V and 7 bases at J, with 13 bases in the middle. CDR3 nucleotides: TGCGCCAGCAGCTTGGTCCCGGGGGTCGCGACCCAGTACTTC. It is translated as CASSLVPGVATQYF. The complete variable domain, with remaining parts taken from reference TRBV5-1 and TRBJ2-5, reads KAGVTQTPRYLIKTRGQQVTLSCSPISGHRSVSWYQQTPGQGLQFLFEYFSETQRNKGNFPGRFSGRQFSNSRSEMNVSTLELGDSALYLCASSLVPGVATQYFGPGTRLLVL.

The rearrangement uses TRBV6-6 and TRBJ1-1; maybe TRBD1 (6 bases). The V end lost 5 bases, the J end lost 10 bases, and 14 bases lay between the germline ends. The CDR3 runs to 12 residues. Germline V gene data show CDR1 as MNHNY and CDR2 as SVGAGI (reference sequence). The CDR3 region has the DNA TGTGCCAGCAGTCGGGGACAAGTGATAGCTTTCTTT. This encodes CASSRGQVIAFF.